Each of the 14 T cell receptor beta chains below was sequenced from the same sample in a study of cytomegalovirus exposure and HLA in healthy donors. A multiplex PCR was run with 60 Vbeta primers and 13 Jbeta primers. Only in-frame clones appear in the TCRdb table, and some are missing; sequencing was by immunoSEQ multiplex PCR. The sample consists of around 110,000 clones, roughly 73% of them appearing once. The sample taken for sequencing was PBMCs. These receptors were taken from a man younger than 40 in good health and CMV-seronegative.

This clone was detected a few times. This chain connects TRBV7-9 to TRBJ2-4; TRBD1 matches 7 bases. In germline, CDR1 is SEHNR, CDR2 FQNEAQ (reference sequence). The CDR3 covers 16 residues. V shed 4 bases and J 0 bases; nucleotides not matched to a gene: 6. The CDR3 sequence: CASSSTGIVAKNIQYF. CDR3 coding DNA: TGTGCCAGCAGCTCGACAGGGATCGTAGCCAAAAACATTCAGTACTTC.

This clone was picked up one time. A read error may produce the germline difference seen at one junction end. The CDR3 spells CASTLETGSGELFF. CDR3 sequence (DNA): TGCGCCAGCACCTTGGAAACGGGGTCCGGGGAGCTGTTTTTT. This rearrangement joins TRBV5-1 to TRBJ2-2; D is perhaps TRBD2 (5 bases). Germline lookup yields CDR1 SGHRS and CDR2 YFSETQ. The CDR3 consists of 14 residues. Looking up the rest from reference TRBV5-1 and TRBJ2-2 gives the full variable domain: KAGVTQTPRYLIKTRGQQVTLSCSPISGHRSVSWYQQTPGQGLQFLFEYFSETQRNKGNFPGRFSGRQFSNSRSEMNVSTLELGDSALYLCASTLETGSGELFFGEGSRLTVL.

The chain uses TRBV6-5 and TRBJ2-5; 8 bases map to TRBD1. V was clipped by 7 bases and J by 2 bases; unmatched bases: 9. This CDR3 has 15 amino acids. From germline, CDR1 is MNHEY and CDR2 SVGAGI. For the CDR3, the DNA is TGTGCCAGCATCAGGGGGCCGAGACCTCAAGAGACCCAGTACTTC. This sequence encodes CASIRGPRPQETQYF.

The genes are TRBV5-1 and TRBJ1-1; 11 bases line up with TRBD1. The CDR3 contains 19 residues. Germline trimming cut 4 bases from V and 4 bases from J; bases unmatched to any gene: 18. Per germline, CDR1 SGHRS and CDR2 YFSETQ. CDR3 region: CASSRFSSGTGGRGTEAFF. The CDR3 region has the DNA TGCGCCAGCAGCCGCTTCTCCTCCGGGACAGGGGGTAGAGGCACTGAAGCTTTCTTT.

The chain couples TRBV5-4 to TRBJ1-6; 10 bases align to TRBD1. The length of the CDR3 is 17 residues. Germline assignment: CDR1 SGHNT and CDR2 YYREEE (reference sequence). After removal of 4 bases from V and 11 bases from J, the junction contained 15 bases not matched to a gene. This CDR3 is CASSGGQGGPLDPPLHF. CDR3 in DNA: TGTGCCAGCAGCGGTGGACAGGGGGGACCACTGGATCCACCCCTCCACTTT.

The V and J genes are TRBV6-5 and TRBJ1-1; D might be TRBD1 (5 bases). V was cut by 5 bases and J by 4 bases, with 11 bases left in between. CDR1 is MNHEY, CDR2 SVGAGI, per germline. The CDR3 length is 13 residues. CDR3 sequence (DNA): TGTGCCAGCAGTCGGGGGTCGGGCACTGAAGCTTTCTTT. This gives the protein CASSRGSGTEAFF.

V usage is TRBV7-9 and J usage is TRBJ2-5; D gene ambiguous. TRBJ2-7 matches the DNA end more closely, so the J call is doubtful. The CDR3 extends over 12 amino acids. Germline V lookup: CDR1 SEHNR, CDR2 FQNEAQ (reference sequence). CDR3 sequence reads: CASSLGFAEQYF. In DNA, the CDR3 is TGTGCCAGCAGCTTAGGATTCGCCGAGCAGTACTTC.

The chain uses TRBV5-4 and TRBJ2-3; the D is unclear. The CDR3 covers 14 residues. V lost 0 bases and J 5 bases, leaving 10 bases between the germline ends. Looked up from germline, CDR1 is SGHNT and CDR2 is YYREEE (reference sequence). CDR3 sequence reads: CASSLGRGEDTQYF. CDR3 sequence (DNA): TGTGCCAGCAGCTTGGGAAGAGGTGAAGATACGCAGTATTTT.

As regards this clone: Relative to the germline gene, one junction end is altered; a read error may explain this. The chain couples TRBV30 to TRBJ1-1, with a weak D call TRBD1 (5 bases). CDR3 length: 12 residues. Germline V gene data show CDR1 as GTSNPN and CDR2 as SVGIG (reference sequence). DNA for the CDR3: TGTGCCTGGAGTGTACAATTGGGGGGAGCTTCCTTT. This sequence encodes CAWSVQLGGASF. Full variable domain (missing parts from reference TRBV30 and TRBJ1-1): SQTIHQWPATLVQPVGSPLSLECTVEGTSNPNLYWYRQAAGRGLQLLFYSVGIGQISSEVPQNLSASRPQDRQFILSSKKLLLSDSGFYLCAWSVQLGGASFGQGTRLTVV.

J is TRBJ2-5 and V is TRBV10-2; TRBD2 matches 7 bases. After removal of 4 bases from V and 4 bases from J, the junction contained 9 bases not matched to a gene. The CDR3 consists of 15 residues. Germline loops: CDR1 WSHSY, CDR2 SAAADI. This CDR3 reads CASSVSWTRVETQYF. The CDR3 DNA reads as TGCGCCAGCAGTGTCTCCTGGACTAGGGTAGAGACCCAGTACTTC.

The rearrangement joins TRBV28 to TRBJ1-4; 9 positions agree with TRBD1. Germline assignment: CDR1 MDHEN and CDR2 SYDVKM. The V segment lost 6 bases and the J segment 7 bases; nucleotides outside the gene matches: 3. The CDR3 is 13 residues long. CDR3 in amino acids: CASRDRGSEKLFF. The CDR3 DNA reads TGTGCCAGCAGGGACAGGGGCTCTGAAAAACTGTTTTTT.

This clone was counted a few times. The chain employs TRBV5-6 and TRBJ1-2; TRBD1 agrees at 8 bases. The CDR3 runs 14 residues. Trimming took 4 bases from V and 3 from J; bases not matched to a gene: 5. The V gene's germline CDR1 is SGHDT and CDR2 YYEEEE. The CDR3 DNA is TGTGCCAGCAGCCCCGGACAGGGAGACTATGGCTACACCTTC. This encodes CASSPGQGDYGYTF.

This clone was observed a handful of times. The DNA of the CDR3 is TGCAGTGCTGGACTAGCGAAGGTGCAGTACTTC. The encoded protein is CSAGLAKVQYF. The chain combines TRBV20-1 with TRBJ2-7, with TRBD2 identical over 9 bases. CDR1 DFQATT and CDR2 SNEGSKA come from the germline V gene (reference sequence). This CDR3 is built from 11 residues. J lost 9 bases, V lost 5 bases, and 5 bases had no gene match.

The chain couples TRBV30 to TRBJ2-7, with D possibly being TRBD1 (6 bases). Germline assignment: CDR1 GTSNPN and CDR2 SVGIG (reference sequence). This CDR3 is built from 12 residues. Trimming shortened V by 0 bases and J by 5 bases, and 8 bases separated the two germline ends. The CDR3 nucleotides read TGTGCCTGGAGTGTACACAGGGACGAGCAGTACTTC. Its protein is CAWSVHRDEQYF.